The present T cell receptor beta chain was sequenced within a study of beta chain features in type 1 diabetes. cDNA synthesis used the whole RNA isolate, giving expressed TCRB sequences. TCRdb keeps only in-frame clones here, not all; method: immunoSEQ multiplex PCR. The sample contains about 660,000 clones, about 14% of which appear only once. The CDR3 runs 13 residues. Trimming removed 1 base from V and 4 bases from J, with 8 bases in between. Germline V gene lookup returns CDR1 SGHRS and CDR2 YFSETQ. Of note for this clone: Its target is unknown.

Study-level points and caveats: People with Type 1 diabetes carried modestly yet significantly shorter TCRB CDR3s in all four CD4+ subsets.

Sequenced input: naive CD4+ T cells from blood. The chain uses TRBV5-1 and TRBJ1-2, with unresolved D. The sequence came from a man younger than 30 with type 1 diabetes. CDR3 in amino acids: CASSLSEIYGYTF. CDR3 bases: TGCGCCAGCAGCTTGTCGGAAATCTATGGCTACACCTTC.